This TCR beta chain came from a study of PD-L1 blockade in urothelial cancer. After removal of 2 bases from V and 5 bases from J, the junction contained 8 bases not matched to a gene. The CDR3 extends over 16 amino acids. Germline V CDR1 and CDR2: MGHRA, YSYEKL. Sequenced by immunoSEQ multiplex PCR; TCRdb stores in-frame clones only, minus some. The sample lists about 84,000 clones; 82% were seen once. This clone appeared a few times. Sequencing used PBMCs, obtained around atezolizumab (anti-PD-L1) treatment. This sequence joins TRBV4-1 and TRBJ2-1; 8 positions match TRBD2. This sequence was found in an older man with urothelial cancer. CDR3 sequence: CASSQFERELNNEQFF. CDR3 coding DNA: TGCGCCAGCAGCCAATTTGAGCGGGAGTTAAACAATGAGCAGTTCTTC.